The 17 T cell receptor beta chains presented below share a single source sample, sequenced in a study of cytomegalovirus exposure and HLA in healthy donors. It was with 60 Vbeta and 13 Jbeta primers that the PCR ran. Generated by immunoSEQ multiplex PCR, the TCRdb table keeps only in-frame clones and is missing some. The table has 150,000 to 180,000 clones, over 65% seen once; the top ten hold around 2.3%. Sequences were obtained from PBMCs. Receptor source: a man between 25 and 39 years old in good health and CMV-seronegative.

The gene calls are TRBV11-2 and TRBJ2-7, with 7 bases that match TRBD2. The CDR3 covers 16 residues. Germline lookup yields CDR1 SGHAT and CDR2 FQNNGV. J lost 4 bases, V lost 5 bases, and 14 bases had no gene match. CDR3 in DNA: TGTGCCAGCAGCGATATCAGGACTAGGAGTTTGTACGAGCAGTACTTC. Encoded protein: CASSDIRTRSLYEQYF.

V and J are TRBV21-1 and TRBJ1-5; the table's D call, TRBD1, has no DNA check behind it. TRBV21-1 is recorded as a pseudogene. The length of the CDR3 is 19 residues. The CDR3 region is CASSKVDKARPVRNQPQNF. DNA of the CDR3: TGTGCCAGCAGCAAAGTCGACAAGGCCCGGCCCGTACGTAATCAGCCCCAGAATTTT.

The V call is TRBV10-3, the J call TRBJ2-7, with D possibly being TRBD1 (6 bases). This CDR3 is built from 14 residues. CDR1 is ENHRY and CDR2 is SYGVKD in the germline V gene. V lost 6 bases to trimming and J lost 1 base, with 13 bases between them. CDR3 sequence (DNA): TGTGCCATCAGCCGACAGGCTCAATCCTACGAGCAGTACTTC. It translates to CAISRQAQSYEQYF.

V gene TRBV14 combines with J gene TRBJ2-1; 12 bases map to TRBD2. The V and J ends lost 4 bases and 8 bases, in that order; junction bases with no gene match: 9. Germline CDR1 and CDR2: SGHDN and FVKESK. The CDR3 is made up of 16 amino acids. The CDR3 coding sequence is TGTGCCAGCAGCCCCCGGACTAGCGGGGATGGGGATGAGCAGTTCTTC. It encodes CASSPRTSGDGDEQFF.

With respect to this clone: Mismatch with germline at one junction end may stem from a read error. Here the CDR3 DNA reads TGCGCCAGCAGCCAAGATCTCAGGGCTAACTATGGCTACCCCTTC. This gives the protein CASSQDLRANYGYPF. V usage is TRBV4-3 and J usage is TRBJ1-2; possible D gene TRBD1, 5 bases. The CDR3 spans 15 residues. Germline CDR1 LGHNA, CDR2 YSLEER.

The rearrangement joins TRBV7-6 to TRBJ2-7, with TRBD2 as a possible D gene (5 bases). This CDR3 is built from 15 residues. Looked up from germline, CDR1 is SGHVS and CDR2 is FNYEAQ. The V end lost 4 bases, the J end lost 3 bases, and 16 bases lay between the germline ends. The CDR3 region has the DNA TGTGCCAGCAGCTCATCGGCGGGTCCTGGCTACGAGCAGTACTTC. It specifies CASSSSAGPGYEQYF.

This chain uses TRBV11-3 with TRBJ2-7, with 11 positions matching TRBD1. The V segment lost 5 bases and the J segment 9 bases; nucleotides outside the gene matches: 9. The CDR3 loop spans 14 amino acids. CDR1 is SGHNT, CDR2 YENEEA, per germline. The CDR3 is CASSAGQGVGSQYF. CDR3 nucleotides: TGTGCCAGCAGCGCGGGACAGGGGGTGGGGTCGCAGTACTTC.

CDR3 DNA sequence: TGTGCCAGCAGCTTTGTGGGACTAGGTTTCACCGGGGAGCTGTTTTTT. Translation gives CASSFVGLGFTGELFF. The chain couples TRBV5-6 to TRBJ2-2, with 8 bases lining up with TRBD2. This CDR3 spans 16 amino acids. Germline values: CDR1 SGHDT, CDR2 YYEEEE. With 2 bases clipped from V and 4 bases from J, the junction kept 7 bases outside the gene matches.

The V and J genes are TRBV7-6 and TRBJ2-5, with D unclear. The CDR3 is made up of 15 amino acids. The V gene lost 4 bases and the J gene lost 5 bases, with 17 bases spanning the gap. CDR1 is SGHVS, CDR2 FNYEAQ, per germline. The CDR3 nucleotides are TGTGCCAGCAGCTCAAACCCCGTCAGGATGGAGACCCAGTACTTC. It codes for CASSSNPVRMETQYF.

The CDR3 coding sequence is TGTGCCAGCAGCGGTAGGGACACCTTGAACACTGAAGCTTTCTTT. Translated: CASSGRDTLNTEAFF. The J gene is TRBJ1-1, the V gene TRBV7-9, with D tentatively TRBD1 (6 bases). The V end lost 5 bases, the J end lost 0 bases, and 13 bases lay between the germline ends. Germline CDR1 is SEHNR and CDR2 is FQNEAQ (reference sequence). The CDR3 is made up of 15 amino acids.

This chain links TRBV7-2 with TRBJ1-1, with 7 bases matching TRBD1. This CDR3 has 15 residues. The germline V gene encodes CDR1 SGHTA and CDR2 FQGNSA. V lost 1 base to trimming and J lost 4 bases; unmatched junction nucleotides: 6. CDR3 sequence: CASSLESRGSTEAFF. In DNA form, the CDR3 reads TGTGCCAGCAGCTTAGAGAGCAGGGGGAGCACTGAAGCTTTCTTT. The full variable domain, its missing parts supplied by reference TRBV7-2 and TRBJ1-1, is GAGVSQSPSNKVTEKGKDVELRCDPISGHTALYWYRQSLGQGLEFLIYFQGNSAPDKSGLPSDRFSAERTGGSVSTLTIQRTQQEDSAVYLCASSLESRGSTEAFFGQGTRLTVV.

Only a few counts were recorded for this clone. CDR3 bases: TGTGCCAGCAGCCCGGGGACAGGGCGCACAGCAAATACGCAGTATTTT. As protein: CASSPGTGRTANTQYF. The chain uses TRBV7-2 and TRBJ2-3; 9 nucleotides line up with TRBD1. This CDR3 is built from 16 residues. J gave up 7 bases and V 5 bases, and 13 bases lay outside the gene matches. Germline V gene lookup returns CDR1 SGHTA and CDR2 FQGNSA. Drawing the rest from reference TRBV7-2 and TRBJ2-3, the complete variable domain is GAGVSQSPSNKVTEKGKDVELRCDPISGHTALYWYRQSLGQGLEFLIYFQGNSAPDKSGLPSDRFSAERTGGSVSTLTIQRTQQEDSAVYLCASSPGTGRTANTQYFGPGTRLTVL.

V is TRBV5-4 and J is TRBJ2-7; D is ambiguous. CDR3 length: 14 residues. CDR1 SGHNT and CDR2 YYREEE come from the germline V gene (reference sequence). V lost 4 bases to trimming and J lost 1 base, with 12 bases between them. The CDR3 nucleotides read TGTGCCAGCAGCACCACCGGAGAATCCTACGAGCAGTACTTC. Translating gives CASSTTGESYEQYF. Filled out from reference TRBV5-4 and TRBJ2-7, the complete variable domain reads ETGVTQSPTHLIKTRGQQVTLRCSSQSGHNTVSWYQQALGQGPQFIFQYYREEENGRGNFPPRFSGLQFPNYSSELNVNALELDDSALYLCASSTTGESYEQYFGPGTRLTVT.

V is TRBV7-2 and J is TRBJ2-7, with D tentatively TRBD2 (5 bases). Germline CDR1 and CDR2: SGHTA and FQGNSA. This CDR3 comprises 11 residues. Trimming removed 1 base from V and 7 bases from J, with 5 bases in between. CDR3 loop: CASSLGREQYF. The CDR3 region has the DNA TGTGCCAGCAGCTTAGGGAGGGAGCAGTACTTC.

Regarding this clone: The junction departs from germline at one end; a sequencing error may be responsible. The chain is built from TRBV7-7 and TRBJ2-1; 9 positions agree with TRBD1. Germline V gene sequence: CDR1 SSHAT, CDR2 FNYEAQ (reference sequence). CDR3 length: 15 residues. As DNA, the CDR3 is TGTGCTAGCAGCCTTGGACAGGGGAAGGGCAATGAGCAGTTCTTC. Translated: CASSLGQGKGNEQFF.

The CDR3 sequence: CASSSPTGINEKLFF. CDR3 nucleotide sequence: TGTGCCAGCAGCTCGCCGACGGGAATTAATGAAAAACTGTTTTTT. The chain recombines TRBV7-9 with TRBJ1-4; D ambiguous. With 4 bases removed from V and 4 bases from J, the gap between germline ends came to 13 bases. CDR1 SEHNR and CDR2 FQNEAQ come from the germline V gene (reference sequence). The CDR3 consists of 15 residues.

This clone was seen more than once but under ten times. The rearrangement joins TRBV9 to TRBJ1-2, with 12 bases aligning to TRBD1. CDR1 is SGDLS, CDR2 YYNGEE, per germline. This CDR3 is built from 14 residues. The V and J ends lost 3 bases and 7 bases, in that order; junction bases with no gene match: 4. DNA for the CDR3: TGTGCCAGCAGCGCGCCGGGACAGGGGGCTGGCTACACCTTC. Its protein is CASSAPGQGAGYTF.